This T cell receptor (beta chain) derives from a study of blood T cell repertoires in COVID-19. The overall study: Collection of acute and convalescent COVID-19 samples took place in the United States, Italy and Spain. PBMCs, B-cell-depleted T cells, or T cells were the source of the cDNA or gDNA that made up the material.

Original analysis: Counts of nucleated cells, estimated from reference gene primer amplification, were obtained. The data were produced by immunoSEQ multiplex PCR, yet TCRdb's version contains in-frame clones alone and is incomplete. D and trimming come from the DNA, and the V and J calls and clone size come from that table. The profile shows roughly 410,000 clones, about 91% of them singletons. This CDR3 has 16 amino acids. CDR1 and CDR2 (germline): SSHAT, FNYEAQ (reference sequence). On this clone itself: The junction does not match germline at one end; this may be a read error.

Sequenced material: peripheral blood. This sequence joins TRBV7-7 and TRBJ2-7; 13 bases match TRBD2. This receptor was obtained from a woman in her 40s with COVID-19, enrolled during active disease. CDR3 amino acids: CASSPGLAGVEYEQYF. In nucleotides, the CDR3 is TGTGCTAGCAGCCCCGGACTAGCGGGAGTAGAGTACGAGCAGTACTTC.